The rows below give T cell receptor beta chains drawn from one sample of a study of regulatory T cells in long-lasting Graves disease. Using its own MiXCR run on the multiplex PCR reads, TCRdb lists one record per CDR3 protein. The sample lists some 500,000 distinct CDR3 sequences; less than 15% were seen once. The same sample was also studied in work on T cells in Graves' hyperthyroidism and ophthalmopathy.

The sequencing here drew on peripheral blood mononuclear cells (PBMCs), taken at new diagnosis, from a patient treated with antithyroid drugs. The receptors stem from a man younger than 45 with Graves disease. Both conserved end residues are part of each CDR3. The D gene is left open where the match is weak. The size entry is marked missing in some rows and otherwise reads once, few, many or a size class.

v_gene: TRBV2
abundance: -
d_gene: -
j_gene: TRBJ2-2
CDR3nt: TGTGCCAGCAGTGAAGATCAGAACACCGGGGAGCTGTTTTTT
CDR3aa: CASSEDQNTGELFF

v_gene: TRBV3-1
abundance: -
d_gene: -
j_gene: TRBJ1-4
CDR3nt: TGTGCCAGCAGCTTCCTGGTACAGGGAAGTTGGGAAAAACTGTTTTTT
CDR3aa: CASSFLVQGSWEKLFF

v_gene: TRBV27
abundance: many
d_gene: TRBD1
j_gene: TRBJ2-1
CDR3nt: TGCGTCACAGGGGGCATTGGGAATGAGCAGTTCTTC
CDR3aa: CVTGGIGNEQFF

v_gene: TRBV3-1
abundance: many
d_gene: -
j_gene: TRBJ2-7
CDR3nt: TGTGCCAGCGGCGGCACCTACGAGCAGTACTTC
CDR3aa: CASGGTYEQYF

v_gene: TRBV11-3
abundance: -
d_gene: TRBD2
j_gene: TRBJ2-1
CDR3nt: TGTGCCAACAGCGCTAAAAGCCCTACTACACTAGCGGGAGGCGACAATGAGCAGTTCTTC
CDR3aa: CANSAKSPTTLAGGDNEQFF

v_gene: TRBV12-3/TRBV12-4
abundance: many
d_gene: TRBD2
j_gene: TRBJ2-2
CDR3nt: TGTGCCAGCAGCCGACTAGCGGACACCGGGGAGCTGTTTTTT
CDR3aa: CASSRLADTGELFF

v_gene: TRBV30
abundance: many
d_gene: -
j_gene: TRBJ1-5
CDR3nt: TGTGCCTGGAGTCAAAATCTGGGCGCTCAGCCCCAGCATTTT
CDR3aa: CAWSQNLGAQPQHF

v_gene: TRBV27
abundance: many
d_gene: -
j_gene: TRBJ2-7
CDR3nt: TGTGCCAGCGTCCCTTCCGGGTCCCCCTACGAGCAGTACTTC
CDR3aa: CASVPSGSPYEQYF

v_gene: TRBV7-9
abundance: many
d_gene: -
j_gene: TRBJ2-7
CDR3nt: TGTGCCAGCAGCCTACAGGAGTCCTACGAGCAGTACTTC
CDR3aa: CASSLQESYEQYF

v_gene: TRBV12-5
abundance: few
d_gene: -
j_gene: TRBJ2-1
CDR3nt: TGTGCTAGTGGTTTGCCCCAAAAGTCCAGCCGGGACGGGACCTACAATGAGCAGTTCTTC
CDR3aa: CASGLPQKSSRDGTYNEQFF

v_gene: TRBV19
abundance: -
d_gene: TRBD1
j_gene: TRBJ2-3
CDR3nt: TGTGCCAGTAACCACCACAGGGGGCGATCAGATACGCAGTATTTT
CDR3aa: CASNHHRGRSDTQYF

v_gene: TRBV30
abundance: few
d_gene: -
j_gene: TRBJ1-6
CDR3nt: TGTGCCTGGAGTGCGGGGGAATCACCCCTCCACTTT
CDR3aa: CAWSAGESPLHF

v_gene: TRBV15
abundance: many
d_gene: TRBD2
j_gene: TRBJ2-1
CDR3nt: TGTGCCACCAGCAGAGAAGGACTAGCGGGCAATGAGCAGTTCTTC
CDR3aa: CATSREGLAGNEQFF

v_gene: TRBV27
abundance: many
d_gene: -
j_gene: TRBJ1-3
CDR3nt: TGTGCCAGCAGTCCAGGAACTACTGGAAACACCATATATTTT
CDR3aa: CASSPGTTGNTIYF

v_gene: TRBV3-1
abundance: many
d_gene: TRBD2
j_gene: TRBJ2-5
CDR3nt: TGTGCCAGCAGTACGGTTAGCGGGAGGGCCGGGGAGACCCAGTACTTC
CDR3aa: CASSTVSGRAGETQYF

v_gene: TRBV10-1
abundance: -
d_gene: TRBD2
j_gene: TRBJ2-7
CDR3nt: TGCGCCAGCCTAGATCTAGCGGGGTGTGGGGACGAGCAGTACTTC
CDR3aa: CASLDLAGCGDEQYF

v_gene: TRBV19
abundance: -
d_gene: -
j_gene: TRBJ2-2
CDR3nt: TGTGCCAGCCGGGACCCGAGAAACACCGGGGAGCTGTTTTTT
CDR3aa: CASRDPRNTGELFF

v_gene: TRBV7-9
abundance: many
d_gene: TRBD1
j_gene: TRBJ2-2
CDR3nt: TGTGCCAGCAGCCCCCCGACAGGGCAGGGCGGGGAGCTGTTTTTT
CDR3aa: CASSPPTGQGGELFF

v_gene: TRBV6-2/TRBV6-3
abundance: many
d_gene: -
j_gene: TRBJ1-1
CDR3nt: TGTGCCAGCAGTTACGCAGGGAAGGTGAACACTGAAGCTTTCTTT
CDR3aa: CASSYAGKVNTEAFF

v_gene: TRBV10-1
abundance: -
d_gene: -
j_gene: TRBJ2-2
CDR3nt: TGCGCCAGCAGTCCACGGGAGTTTAACATCGGGGAGCTGTTTTTT
CDR3aa: CASSPREFNIGELFF

v_gene: TRBV4-1
abundance: few
d_gene: -
j_gene: TRBJ2-3
CDR3nt: TGCGCCAGCAGCCAAGAGGGAGTTCCGGATACGCAGTATTTT
CDR3aa: CASSQEGVPDTQYF

v_gene: TRBV7-9
abundance: -
d_gene: -
j_gene: TRBJ2-5
CDR3nt: TGTGCCAGCAGCCCGCCGGGCCTTCAAAGGGAGACCCAGTACTTC
CDR3aa: CASSPPGLQRETQYF